The clone carrying this T cell receptor (beta chain) occurred many times. The antigen remains unidentified. These data originate in a study of T cells in Graves' hyperthyroidism and ophthalmopathy. RNA transcripts yielded amplified TCR beta CDR3 regions. Initially, a first-round RT-PCR of the TCR CDR3 employed the HTBI primer set. TCRdb reanalysed the multiplex PCR reads using MiXCR and keeps one entry per CDR3 protein. The sample lists approximately 200,000 distinct CDR3 sequences, approximately 20% occurring once. Germline assignment: CDR1 SGDLS and CDR2 YYNGEE. V lost 0 bases and J 3 bases, leaving 10 bases between the germline ends. The CDR3 contains 14 residues. The study's findings and limits: The model identified upcoming ophthalmopathy a median 6.5 months ahead of onset.

The V call is TRBV9, the J call TRBJ2-7; D is undetermined. The sample consisted of blood. The TCR originated in a man between 35 and 55 years old with Graves' hyperthyroidism. The chain's CDR3 is CASSVAAGVYEQYF. The CDR3 DNA sequence: TGTGCCAGCAGCGTAGCAGCCGGCGTCTACGAGCAGTACTTC.